This T cell receptor beta chain was observed in a study of T-cell memory formation after mild COVID-19. For the study at large: TCR clusters were mostly confined to one donor each. Study-wide results and limits: Prior to infection, memory already included some responding clones, suggesting cross-reactive memory joined. CD4+ contracting clones lay mainly in CM and EM, CD8+ ones in EMRA. Later expanders leaned toward CD4+, whereas clones contracting from day 15 to 85 were balanced CD4/CD8.

Points on this clonotype: What it binds is unknown.

TCRdb called the 5' RACE reads again in MiXCR, with one record for every CDR3 protein. The sample has about 390,000 distinct CDR3 sequences, about 16% seen once. The CDR3 covers 12 residues. Between the trimmed V and J ends, which lost 4 bases and 5 bases, there was a span of 5 bases. The germline V gene encodes CDR1 LGHDT and CDR2 YNNKEL (reference sequence). The receptor's source is a man aged 18 to 29 who had mild COVID-19 (a few samples of this study predate the infection). Cell type and time point are not known. The sample consisted of PBMCs or a T cell subset sorted from them (not recorded which). The chain links TRBV3-1 to TRBJ1-4; D is ambiguous. The CDR3 sequence: CASSRGNEKLFF. The CDR3 nucleotides read TGTGCCAGCAGCCGAGGAAATGAAAAACTGTTTTTT.